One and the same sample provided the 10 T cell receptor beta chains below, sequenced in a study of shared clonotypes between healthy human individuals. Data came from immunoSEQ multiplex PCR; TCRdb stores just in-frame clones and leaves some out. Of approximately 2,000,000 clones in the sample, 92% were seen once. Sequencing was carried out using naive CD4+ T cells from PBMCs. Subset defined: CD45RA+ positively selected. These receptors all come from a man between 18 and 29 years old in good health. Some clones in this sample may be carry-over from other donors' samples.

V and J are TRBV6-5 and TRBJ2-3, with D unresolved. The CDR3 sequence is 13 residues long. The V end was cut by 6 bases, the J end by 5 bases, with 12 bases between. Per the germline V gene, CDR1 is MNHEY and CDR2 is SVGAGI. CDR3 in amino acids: CASRTYPGDTQYF. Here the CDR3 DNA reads TGTGCCAGCAGAACCTATCCGGGAGATACGCAGTATTTT.

CDR3 residues: CASSSSGTNEQFF. The CDR3 DNA sequence: TGTGCCAGCAGCTCTAGCGGGACCAATGAGCAGTTCTTC. The chain carries TRBV7-3 and TRBJ2-1; TRBD2 matches 9 bases. This CDR3 spans 13 amino acids. Germline trimming cut 4 bases from V and 6 bases from J; bases unmatched to any gene: 1. Per the germline V gene, CDR1 is SGHTA and CDR2 is FQGTGA.

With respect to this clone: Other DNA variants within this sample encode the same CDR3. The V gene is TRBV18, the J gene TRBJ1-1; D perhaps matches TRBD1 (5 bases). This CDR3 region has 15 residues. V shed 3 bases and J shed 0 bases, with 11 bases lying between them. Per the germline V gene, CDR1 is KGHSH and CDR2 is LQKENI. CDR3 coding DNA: TGTGCCAGCTCACCTCAGGGAATTATGAACACTGAAGCTTTCTTT. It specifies CASSPQGIMNTEAFF.

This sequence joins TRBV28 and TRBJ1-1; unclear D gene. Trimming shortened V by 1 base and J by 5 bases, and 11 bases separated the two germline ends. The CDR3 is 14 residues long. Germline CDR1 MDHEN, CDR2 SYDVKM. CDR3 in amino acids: CASSLYRRRTEAFF. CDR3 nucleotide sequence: TGTGCCAGCAGTTTATATAGGCGAAGGACTGAAGCTTTCTTT. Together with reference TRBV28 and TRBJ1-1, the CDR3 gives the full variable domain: DVKVTQSSRYLVKRTGEKVFLECVQDMDHENMFWYRQDPGLGLRLIYFSYDVKMKEKGDIPEGYSVSREKKERFSLILESASTNQTSMYLCASSLYRRRTEAFFGQGTRLTVV.

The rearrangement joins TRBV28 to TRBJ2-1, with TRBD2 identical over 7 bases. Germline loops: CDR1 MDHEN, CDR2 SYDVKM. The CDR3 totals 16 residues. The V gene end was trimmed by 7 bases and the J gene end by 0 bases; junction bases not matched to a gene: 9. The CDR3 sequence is CASTGGSAISYNEQFF. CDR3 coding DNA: TGTGCCAGCACCGGGGGGAGCGCGATCTCCTACAATGAGCAGTTCTTC.

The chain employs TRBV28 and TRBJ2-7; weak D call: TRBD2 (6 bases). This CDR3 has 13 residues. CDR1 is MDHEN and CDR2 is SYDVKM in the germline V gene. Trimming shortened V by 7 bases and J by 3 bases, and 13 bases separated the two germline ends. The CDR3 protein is CASKGTEGYEQYF. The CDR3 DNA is TGTGCCAGCAAGGGGACGGAGGGCTACGAGCAGTACTTC.

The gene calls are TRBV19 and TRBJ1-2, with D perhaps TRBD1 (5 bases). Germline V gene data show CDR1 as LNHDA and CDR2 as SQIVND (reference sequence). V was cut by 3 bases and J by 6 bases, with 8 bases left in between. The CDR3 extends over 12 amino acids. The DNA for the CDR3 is TGTGCCAGTAGTATCAGGGACCATGGCTACACCTTC. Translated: CASSIRDHGYTF.

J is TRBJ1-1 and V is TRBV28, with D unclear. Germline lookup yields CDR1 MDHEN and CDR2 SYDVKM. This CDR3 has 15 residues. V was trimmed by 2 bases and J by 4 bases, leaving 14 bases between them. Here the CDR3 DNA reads TGTGCCAGCAGTTTAGTCTGGAGGGTTAGCACTGAAGCTTTCTTT. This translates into CASSLVWRVSTEAFF.

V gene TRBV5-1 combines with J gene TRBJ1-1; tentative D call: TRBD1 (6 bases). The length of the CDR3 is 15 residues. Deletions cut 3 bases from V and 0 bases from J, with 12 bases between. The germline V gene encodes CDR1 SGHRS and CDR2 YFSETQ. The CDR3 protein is CASSWDTNLNTEAFF. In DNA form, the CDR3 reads TGCGCCAGCAGCTGGGACACGAACCTGAACACTGAAGCTTTCTTT.

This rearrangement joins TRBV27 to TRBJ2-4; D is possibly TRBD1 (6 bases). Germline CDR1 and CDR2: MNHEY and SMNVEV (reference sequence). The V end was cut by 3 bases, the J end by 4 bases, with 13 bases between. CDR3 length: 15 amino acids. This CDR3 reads CASSFSGQIKNIQYF. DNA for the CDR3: TGTGCCAGCAGTTTCAGTGGACAGATAAAAAACATTCAGTACTTC.